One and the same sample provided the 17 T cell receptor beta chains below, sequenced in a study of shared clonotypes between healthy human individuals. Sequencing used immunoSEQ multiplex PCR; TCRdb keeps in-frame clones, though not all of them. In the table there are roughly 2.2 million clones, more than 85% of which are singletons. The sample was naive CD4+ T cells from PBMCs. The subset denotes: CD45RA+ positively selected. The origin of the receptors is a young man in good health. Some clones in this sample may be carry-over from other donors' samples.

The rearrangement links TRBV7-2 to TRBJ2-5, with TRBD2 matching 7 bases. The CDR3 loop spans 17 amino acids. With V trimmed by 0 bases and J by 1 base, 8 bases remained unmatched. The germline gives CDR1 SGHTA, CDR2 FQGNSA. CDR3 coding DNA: TGTGCCAGCAGCTTAGCGAGGACGGCTAGCGGCCAAGAGACCCAGTACTTC. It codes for CASSLARTASGQETQYF.

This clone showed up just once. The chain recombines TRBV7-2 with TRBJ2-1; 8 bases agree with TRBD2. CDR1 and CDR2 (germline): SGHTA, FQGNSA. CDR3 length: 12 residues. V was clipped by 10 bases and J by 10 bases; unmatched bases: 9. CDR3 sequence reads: CATARAGGEQFF. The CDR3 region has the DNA TGTGCCACCGCGCGGGCGGGAGGCGAGCAGTTCTTC.

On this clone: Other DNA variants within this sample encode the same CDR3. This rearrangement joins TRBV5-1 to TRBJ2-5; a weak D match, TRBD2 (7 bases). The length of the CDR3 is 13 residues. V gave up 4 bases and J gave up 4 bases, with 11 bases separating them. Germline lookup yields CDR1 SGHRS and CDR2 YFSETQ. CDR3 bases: TGCGCCAGCAGCCTGGGGGGGGCAGAGACCCAGTACTTC. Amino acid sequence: CASSLGGAETQYF.

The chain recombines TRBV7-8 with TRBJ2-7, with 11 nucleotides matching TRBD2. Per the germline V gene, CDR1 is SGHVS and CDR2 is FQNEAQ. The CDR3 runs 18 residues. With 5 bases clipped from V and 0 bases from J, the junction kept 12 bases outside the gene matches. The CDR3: CASSLTTSGTPSSYEQYF. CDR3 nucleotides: TGTGCCAGCAGCCTGACGACTAGCGGGACACCTAGCTCCTACGAGCAGTACTTC.

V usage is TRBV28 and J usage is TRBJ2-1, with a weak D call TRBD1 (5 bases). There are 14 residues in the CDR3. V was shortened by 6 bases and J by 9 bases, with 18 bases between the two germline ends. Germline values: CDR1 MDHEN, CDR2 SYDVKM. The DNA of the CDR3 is TGTGCCAGCAGCCGACCAGGGCTTTTCGGTGAGCAGTTCTTC. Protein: CASSRPGLFGEQFF.

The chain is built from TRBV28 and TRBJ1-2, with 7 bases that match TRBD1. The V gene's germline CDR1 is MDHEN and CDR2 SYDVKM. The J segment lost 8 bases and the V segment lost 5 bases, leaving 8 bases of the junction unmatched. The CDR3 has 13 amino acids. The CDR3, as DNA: TGTGCCAGCAGTATAGGGGGCGTGAAGGGCTACACCTTC. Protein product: CASSIGGVKGYTF.

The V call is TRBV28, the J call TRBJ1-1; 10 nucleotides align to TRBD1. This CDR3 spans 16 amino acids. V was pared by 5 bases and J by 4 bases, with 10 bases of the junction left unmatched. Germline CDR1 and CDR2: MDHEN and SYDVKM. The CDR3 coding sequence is TGTGCCAGCAGTCCCCCGGGACAGGGGTCGGGCACTGAAGCTTTCTTT. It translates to CASSPPGQGSGTEAFF.

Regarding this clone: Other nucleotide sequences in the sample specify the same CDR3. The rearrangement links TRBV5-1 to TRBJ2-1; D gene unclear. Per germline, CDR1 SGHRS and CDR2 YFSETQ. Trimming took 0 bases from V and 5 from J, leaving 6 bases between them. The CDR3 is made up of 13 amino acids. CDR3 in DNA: TGCGCCAGCAGCTTGGGACCTGACAATGAGCAGTTCTTC. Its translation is CASSLGPDNEQFF.

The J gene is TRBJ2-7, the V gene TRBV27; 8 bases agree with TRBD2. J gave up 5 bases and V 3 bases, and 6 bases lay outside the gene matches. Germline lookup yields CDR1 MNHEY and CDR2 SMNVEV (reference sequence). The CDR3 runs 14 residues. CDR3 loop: CASSFLGLGDEQYF. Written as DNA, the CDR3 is TGTGCCAGCAGTTTCCTGGGACTAGGGGACGAGCAGTACTTC.

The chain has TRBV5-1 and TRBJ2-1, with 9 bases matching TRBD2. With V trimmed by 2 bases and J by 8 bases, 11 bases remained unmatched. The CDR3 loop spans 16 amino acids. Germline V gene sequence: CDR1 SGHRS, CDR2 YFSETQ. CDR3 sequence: CASSFGLAGLGDEQFF. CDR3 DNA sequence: TGCGCCAGCAGCTTTGGGCTAGCGGGGTTAGGCGATGAGCAGTTCTTC. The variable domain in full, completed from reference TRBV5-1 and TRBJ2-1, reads KAGVTQTPRYLIKTRGQQVTLSCSPISGHRSVSWYQQTPGQGLQFLFEYFSETQRNKGNFPGRFSGRQFSNSRSEMNVSTLELGDSALYLCASSFGLAGLGDEQFFGPGTRLTVL.

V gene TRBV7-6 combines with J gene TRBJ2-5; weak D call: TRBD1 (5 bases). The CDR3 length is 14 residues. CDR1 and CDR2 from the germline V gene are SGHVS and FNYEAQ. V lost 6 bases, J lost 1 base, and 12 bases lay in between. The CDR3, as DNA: TGTGCCAGCAGTTACACAGGATTCCAAGAGACCCAGTACTTC. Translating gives CASSYTGFQETQYF.

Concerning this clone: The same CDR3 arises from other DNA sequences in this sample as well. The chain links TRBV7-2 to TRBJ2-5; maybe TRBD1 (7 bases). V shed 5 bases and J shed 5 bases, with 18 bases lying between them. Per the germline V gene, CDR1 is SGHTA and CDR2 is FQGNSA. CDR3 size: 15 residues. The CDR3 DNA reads TGTGCCAGCAGCCTTAGCGGAGGCAGGGGGGAGACCCAGTACTTC. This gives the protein CASSLSGGRGETQYF.

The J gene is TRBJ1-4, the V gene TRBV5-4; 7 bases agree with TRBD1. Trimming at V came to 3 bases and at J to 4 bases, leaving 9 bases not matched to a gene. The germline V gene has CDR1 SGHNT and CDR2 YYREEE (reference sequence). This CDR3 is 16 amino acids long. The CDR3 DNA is TGTGCCAGCAGCTCCAAGACAGGGACGGATAATGAAAAACTGTTTTTT. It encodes CASSSKTGTDNEKLFF.

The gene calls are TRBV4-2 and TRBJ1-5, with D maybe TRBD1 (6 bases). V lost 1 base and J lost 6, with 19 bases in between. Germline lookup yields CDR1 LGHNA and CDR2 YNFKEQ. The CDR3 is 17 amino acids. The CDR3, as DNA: TGTGCCAGCAGCCAAGCGGGGGACAAGGGATTCGGTCAGCCCCAGCATTTT. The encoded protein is CASSQAGDKGFGQPQHF.

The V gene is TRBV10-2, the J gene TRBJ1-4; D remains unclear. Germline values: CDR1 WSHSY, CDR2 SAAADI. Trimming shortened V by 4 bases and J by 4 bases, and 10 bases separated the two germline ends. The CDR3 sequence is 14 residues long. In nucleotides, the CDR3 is TGCGCCAGCAGTGTCACCAGGTATAATGAAAAACTGTTTTTT. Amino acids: CASSVTRYNEKLFF.

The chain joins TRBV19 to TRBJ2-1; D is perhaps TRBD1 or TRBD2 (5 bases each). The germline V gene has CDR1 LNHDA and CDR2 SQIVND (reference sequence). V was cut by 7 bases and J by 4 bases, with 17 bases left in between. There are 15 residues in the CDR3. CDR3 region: CASKRIGTEYNEQFF. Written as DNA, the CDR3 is TGTGCCAGTAAACGGATCGGGACCGAGTACAATGAGCAGTTCTTC.

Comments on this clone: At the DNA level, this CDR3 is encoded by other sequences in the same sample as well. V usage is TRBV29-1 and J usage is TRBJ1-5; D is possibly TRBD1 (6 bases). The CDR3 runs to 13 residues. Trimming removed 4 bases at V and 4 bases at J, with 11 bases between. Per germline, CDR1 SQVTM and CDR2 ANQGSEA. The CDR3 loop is CSVGGGSNQPQHF. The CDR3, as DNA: TGCAGCGTTGGGGGGGGCTCTAATCAGCCCCAGCATTTT.